What follows is one TCR beta chain and its context. PCR primers comprised 60 Vbeta and 13 Jbeta primers. The table came from immunoSEQ multiplex PCR; TCRdb's copy has only in-frame clones and leaves some out. The table has fewer than 200,000 clones, around 82% seen once; the top ten hold roughly 10%. The data stem from a study of cytomegalovirus exposure and HLA in healthy donors. The sequencing sample was made of PBMCs. The source of this sequence is a man aged 50 or older in good health and CMV-seropositive.

The CDR3 region has the DNA TGTGCCAGCAGCGGAGGGACTAGCGCCCGGGATGAGCAGTTCTTC. Its protein product is CASSGGTSARDEQFF. The chain links TRBV9 to TRBJ2-1, with 10 bases identical to TRBD2. The germline V gene encodes CDR1 SGDLS and CDR2 YYNGEE. The CDR3 consists of 15 residues. With V trimmed by 3 bases and J by 8 bases, 8 bases remained unmatched.